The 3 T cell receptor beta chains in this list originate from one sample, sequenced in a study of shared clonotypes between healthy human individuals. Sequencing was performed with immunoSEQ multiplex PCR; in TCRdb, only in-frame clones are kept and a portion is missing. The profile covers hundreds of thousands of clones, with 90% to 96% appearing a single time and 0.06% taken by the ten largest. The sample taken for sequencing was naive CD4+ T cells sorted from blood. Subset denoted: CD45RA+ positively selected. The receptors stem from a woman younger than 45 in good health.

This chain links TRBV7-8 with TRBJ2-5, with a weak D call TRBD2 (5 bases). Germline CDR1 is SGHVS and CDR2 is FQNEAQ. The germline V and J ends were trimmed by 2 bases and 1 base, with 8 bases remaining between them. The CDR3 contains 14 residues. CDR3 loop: CASSLTGSQETQYF. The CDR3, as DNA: TGTGCCAGCAGCTTAACTGGGAGCCAAGAGACCCAGTACTTC. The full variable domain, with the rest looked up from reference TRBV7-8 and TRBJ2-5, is GAGVSQSPRYKVAKRGQDVALRCDPISGHVSLFWYQQALGQGPEFLTYFQNEAQLDKSGLPSDRFFAERPEGSVSTLKIQRTQQEDSAVYLCASSLTGSQETQYFGPGTRLLVL.

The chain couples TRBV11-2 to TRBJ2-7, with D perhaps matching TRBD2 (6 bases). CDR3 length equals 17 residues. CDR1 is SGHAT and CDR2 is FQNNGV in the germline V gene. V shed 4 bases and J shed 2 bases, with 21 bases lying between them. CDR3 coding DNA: TGTGCCAGCAGCTCCATTCCCGGGAGCCCGAGCCCCTACGAGCAGTACTTC. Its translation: CASSSIPGSPSPYEQYF.

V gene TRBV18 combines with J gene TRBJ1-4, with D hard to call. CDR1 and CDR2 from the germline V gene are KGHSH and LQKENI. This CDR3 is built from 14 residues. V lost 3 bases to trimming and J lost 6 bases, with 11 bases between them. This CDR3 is CASSPFGEDEKLFF. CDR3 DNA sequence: TGTGCCAGCTCACCTTTCGGGGAGGATGAAAAACTGTTTTTT.